The 27 T cell receptor beta chains below all came from one sample that was sequenced in a study of T-cell memory formation after mild COVID-19. TCRdb called the 5' RACE reads again in MiXCR, with one record for every CDR3 protein. The data contain some 330,000 distinct CDR3 sequences, 20% to 25% of them singletons. What was sequenced was PBMCs or a T cell subset sorted from them (not recorded which). Receptors were obtained from an adult woman who had mild COVID-19 (a few samples of this study predate the infection). Cell type and time point are not known.

This clonotype has ten or more counts. The chain employs TRBV10-2 and TRBJ1-1; possible D gene TRBD1, 5 bases. The CDR3 is made up of 14 amino acids. Looked up from germline, CDR1 is WSHSY and CDR2 is SAAADI. The V gene lost 6 bases and the J gene lost 4 bases, with 15 bases spanning the gap. CDR3 region: CASRDEGLSTEAFF. In DNA, the CDR3 is TGCGCCAGCAGGGACGAGGGGTTGAGCACTGAAGCTTTCTTT.

The chain has TRBV2 and TRBJ2-3; TRBD2 might be the D (5 bases). V was trimmed by 2 bases and J by 3 bases, leaving 15 bases between them. Germline lookup yields CDR1 SNHLY and CDR2 FYNNEI. The CDR3 consists of 16 residues. The CDR3 protein is CASSERGPGWTDTQYF. The CDR3 DNA is TGTGCCAGCAGTGAACGCGGGCCGGGATGGACAGATACGCAGTATTTT.

The J gene is TRBJ2-5, the V gene TRBV11-2, with D possibly matching TRBD1 (6 bases). Germline CDR1 is SGHAT and CDR2 is FQNNGV. CDR3 size: 15 residues. Trimming left V 6 bases short and J 3 bases short, with 17 bases between. CDR3 in amino acids: CASSDGGHAEETQYF. As DNA, the CDR3 is TGTGCCAGCAGTGATGGGGGACACGCAGAAGAGACCCAGTACTTC.

This clonotype showed up just a few times. V usage is TRBV12-3 or TRBV12-4 and J usage is TRBJ1-2; 7 bases fit TRBD1. The CDR3 length is 16 residues. Losses at the gene ends were 5 bases for V and 2 bases for J; bases not matched to a gene: 11. CDR3 protein: CASSPLAGTANYGYTF. CDR3 bases: TGTGCCAGCAGTCCCTTGGCCGGGACAGCAAACTATGGCTACACCTTC.

The gene calls are TRBV30 and TRBJ2-3, with TRBD2 matching 12 bases. J was trimmed by 3 bases and V by 2 bases; bases with no gene match: 6. CDR1 is GTSNPN and CDR2 is SVGIG in the germline V gene (reference sequence). The CDR3 runs to 16 residues. CDR3 amino acids: CAWSTGLAGSTDTQYF. CDR3 sequence (DNA): TGTGCCTGGAGTACGGGACTAGCGGGTTCGACAGATACGCAGTATTTT.

In its sample, this clonotype was seen a few times. This chain uses TRBV2 with TRBJ1-2; D unclear. The V end lost 6 bases, the J end lost 2 bases, and 10 bases lay between the germline ends. Germline CDR1 and CDR2: SNHLY and FYNNEI. The CDR3 spans 13 residues. DNA for the CDR3: TGTGCCAGCAGCAAGCAGGAAAACTATGGCTACACCTTC. Protein sequence: CASSKQENYGYTF.

The chain couples TRBV27 to TRBJ2-7, with TRBD2 matching 7 bases. Germline CDR1 reads MNHEY; CDR2 reads SMNVEV (reference sequence). The CDR3 spans 14 residues. Germline trimming cut 4 bases from V and 6 bases from J; bases unmatched to any gene: 9. CDR3: CASSSGGRAGEQYF. CDR3 in DNA: TGTGCCAGCAGTTCAGGAGGGAGGGCGGGCGAGCAGTACTTC.

The chain has TRBV12-3 or TRBV12-4 and TRBJ2-7, with D maybe TRBD1 (6 bases). V was pared by 2 bases and J by 0 bases, with 11 bases between. CDR3 size: 15 residues. The CDR3 protein is CASSLNRDTSYEQYF. CDR3 sequence (DNA): TGTGCCAGCAGTTTAAACCGGGACACCTCCTACGAGCAGTACTTC.

This clonotype was seen a handful of times. The rearrangement links TRBV29-1 to TRBJ2-1, with 9 bases identical to TRBD2. Germline assignment: CDR1 SQVTM and CDR2 ANQGSEA. The CDR3 is 14 residues long. With 4 bases clipped from V and 9 bases from J, the junction kept 10 bases outside the gene matches. The CDR3 loop is CSVVWSSGNTEQFF. The CDR3 DNA is TGCAGCGTTGTATGGTCTAGCGGGAACACTGAGCAGTTCTTC.

This clonotype was detected many times. V gene TRBV7-6 combines with J gene TRBJ2-7; 7 nucleotides align to TRBD1. V lost 1 base, J lost 4 bases, and 7 bases stayed unmatched. Per the germline V gene, CDR1 is SGHVS and CDR2 is FNYEAQ. This CDR3 has 15 residues. The DNA for the CDR3 is TGTGCCAGCAGCTTAGGGGGACAGAATTCATACGAGCAGTACTTC. The encoded protein is CASSLGGQNSYEQYF.

The chain links TRBV6-6 to TRBJ2-5; possibly TRBD1 or TRBD2 for D (6 bases each). The CDR3 has 12 amino acids. CDR1 is MNHNY, CDR2 SVGAGI, per germline (reference sequence). V lost 7 bases and J lost 5, with 11 bases in between. The CDR3 sequence: CASKEGDETQYF. CDR3 DNA: TGTGCCAGCAAGGAGGGGGACGAGACCCAGTACTTC.

The chain uses TRBV12-3 or TRBV12-4 and TRBJ2-1; D perhaps matches TRBD1 (6 bases). CDR3 length: 15 amino acids. V lost 1 base to trimming and J lost 4 bases, with 11 bases between them. CDR3 protein: CASSLVDRPYNEQFF. CDR3 coding DNA: TGTGCCAGCAGTTTAGTCGACAGGCCGTACAATGAGCAGTTCTTC.

This clonotype has more than one count but fewer than ten. The chain recombines TRBV18 with TRBJ2-7; TRBD2 is a possible D gene (5 bases). The CDR3 spans 13 residues. Trimming shortened V by 2 bases and J by 7 bases, and 12 bases separated the two germline ends. Germline V gene sequence: CDR1 KGHSH, CDR2 LQKENI. CDR3 sequence: CASSPSQTGEQYF. CDR3 sequence (DNA): TGTGCCAGCTCACCATCACAGACGGGAGAGCAGTACTTC.

The rearrangement links TRBV18 to TRBJ1-6; 9 nucleotides align to TRBD1. Unmatched junction bases numbered 3, after V lost 1 base and J lost 8 bases. The germline V gene has CDR1 KGHSH and CDR2 LQKENI. The CDR3 is 15 residues long. The CDR3 loop is CASSPLQGADSPLHF. The CDR3 coding sequence is TGTGCCAGCTCACCACTACAGGGGGCGGATTCACCCCTCCACTTT.

In this sample, this clonotype turned up a few times. The gene calls are TRBV7-9 and TRBJ2-1; 15 bases fit TRBD2. This CDR3 comprises 16 residues. Germline V gene data show CDR1 as SEHNR and CDR2 as FQNEAQ (reference sequence). Unmatched junction bases numbered 5, after V lost 6 bases and J lost 5 bases. The DNA of the CDR3 is TGTGCCAGCAGAACGGGACTAGCGGGAGGTAACAATGAGCAGTTCTTC. It yields the protein CASRTGLAGGNNEQFF.

Concerning this clonotype itself: The junction departs from germline at one end; a sequencing error may be responsible. This chain links TRBV7-7 with TRBJ2-2; 7 bases map to TRBD2. CDR1 and CDR2 from the germline V gene are SSHAT and FNYEAQ (reference sequence). CDR3 length: 15 amino acids. This chain's CDR3 is CASSWGTAGAGELFF. CDR3 bases: TGTGCTAGCAGCTGGGGGACGGCGGGAGCCGGGGAGCTGTTTTTT. Full variable domain (outside the CDR3, taken from reference TRBV7-7 and TRBJ2-2): GAGVSQSPRYKVTKRGQDVTLRCDPISSHATLYWYQQALGQGPEFLTYFNYEAQPDKSGLPSDRFSAERPEGSISTLTIQRTEQRDSAMYRCASSWGTAGAGELFFGEGSRLTVL.

V usage is TRBV6-1 and J usage is TRBJ2-2; 7 positions match TRBD2. This CDR3 has 14 residues. V trimming: 8 bases; J trimming: 0 bases; junction bases outside the gene matches: 3. Germline CDR1 is MNHNS and CDR2 is SASEGT. In DNA form, the CDR3 reads TGTGCCAGCGGAGCGGGGTCGAACACCGGGGAGCTGTTTTTT. Translated: CASGAGSNTGELFF.

This clonotype was observed a few times. The rearrangement links TRBV7-8 to TRBJ2-7; a weak D match, TRBD1 (5 bases). Germline values: CDR1 SGHVS, CDR2 FQNEAQ. There are 14 residues in the CDR3. Trimming shortened V by 1 base and J by 6 bases, and 13 bases separated the two germline ends. The CDR3 nucleotides read TGTGCCAGCAGCTTAGGGACCACAGGCATCGAGCAGTACTTC. Translation: CASSLGTTGIEQYF.

This clonotype came up a few times. This chain joins TRBV4-3 and TRBJ2-1, with 9 positions matching TRBD2. Per germline, CDR1 LGHNA and CDR2 YSLEER. Losses at the gene ends were 0 bases for V and 12 bases for J; bases not matched to a gene: 21. The CDR3 runs to 19 residues. Here the CDR3 reads CASSQEGILREGRSAGQFF. In DNA, the CDR3 is TGCGCCAGCAGCCAAGAAGGGATACTGCGGGAGGGCCGATCGGCGGGGCAGTTCTTC.

The rearrangement joins TRBV6-2 or TRBV6-3 to TRBJ2-2; no clear D. CDR3 length: 16 residues. CDR1 and CDR2 (germline): MNHEY, SVGEGT. Trimming cost V 6 bases and J 2 bases, with 16 bases left between them. CDR3 sequence: CASRKLQTVNTGELFF. DNA of the CDR3: TGTGCCAGCAGAAAGCTTCAAACGGTTAACACCGGGGAGCTGTTTTTT.

V gene TRBV18 combines with J gene TRBJ1-1, with TRBD1 matching over 7 bases. Germline V gene data show CDR1 as KGHSH and CDR2 as LQKENI. CDR3 length: 16 amino acids. V trimming: 3 bases; J trimming: 4 bases; junction bases outside the gene matches: 11. CDR3 in amino acids: CASSPSPRGEGTEAFF. In nucleotides, the CDR3 is TGTGCCAGCTCACCCTCTCCCAGGGGGGAGGGCACTGAAGCTTTCTTT.

The chain recombines TRBV24-1 with TRBJ2-1; D is perhaps TRBD2 (5 bases). This CDR3 contains 16 residues. The germline V and J ends were trimmed by 3 bases and 0 bases, with 11 bases remaining between them. The germline CDR1 and CDR2 sequences are KGHDR and SFDVKD. CDR3 DNA sequence: TGTGCCACCAGTGATCCCGGAGGCCGCTCCTACAATGAGCAGTTCTTC. Translating it yields CATSDPGGRSYNEQFF.

This chain joins TRBV12-3 or TRBV12-4 and TRBJ1-2; D unclear. This CDR3 region has 13 residues. V was shortened by 3 bases and J by 2 bases, with 7 bases between the two germline ends. CDR3 in amino acids: CASSFGINYGYTF. DNA for the CDR3: TGTGCCAGCAGTTTTGGGATCAACTATGGCTACACCTTC.

This chain joins TRBV4-2 and TRBJ1-1; D remains ambiguous. Trimming took off 0 bases at V and 6 bases at J, with 11 bases between the two ends. The CDR3 is 14 amino acids. Germline V lookup: CDR1 LGHNA, CDR2 YNFKEQ. DNA of the CDR3: TGTGCCAGCAGCCAAGATCGGGCAACCTCTGAAGCTTTCTTT. Amino acids: CASSQDRATSEAFF.

This CDR3 reads CSARGRGNTIYF. Here the CDR3 DNA reads TGCAGTGCTAGGGGCAGGGGAAACACCATATATTTT. The chain recombines TRBV20-1 with TRBJ1-3; D gene uncertain. This CDR3 has 12 amino acids. V was trimmed by 3 bases and J by 4 bases, leaving 7 bases between them. Per germline, CDR1 DFQATT and CDR2 SNEGSKA (reference sequence).

This clonotype has more than one count but fewer than ten. This chain uses TRBV25-1 with TRBJ1-6; D is unresolved. Germline assignment: CDR1 MGHDK and CDR2 SYGVNS. The CDR3 is 12 residues long. The V end lost 2 bases, the J end lost 9 bases, and 5 bases lay between the germline ends. The CDR3 sequence: CASSEGFSPLHF. CDR3 in DNA: TGTGCCAGCAGTGAAGGGTTTTCACCCCTCCACTTT.

V usage is TRBV5-6 and J usage is TRBJ2-1; 8 positions agree with TRBD1. Looked up from germline, CDR1 is SGHDT and CDR2 is YYEEEE. The ends lost 4 bases at V and 0 bases at J; junction bases unmatched: 3. The CDR3 has 15 residues. The CDR3 here is CASSEGQGSYNEQFF. CDR3 bases: TGTGCCAGCAGCGAAGGACAGGGCTCCTACAATGAGCAGTTCTTC.